This T cell receptor beta chain is from a study of beta chain features in type 1 diabetes. Study results and limitations: Although PCR might favor shorter templates, it would do so equally in patients and controls. For patients, the naive, central memory and Treg TCRB repertoires appeared more alike than for healthy donors.

This clone appeared many times. Its specificity is not known. The length of the CDR3 is 14 residues. Germline assignment: CDR1 SGHDT and CDR2 YYEEEE. Trimming took 1 base from V and 1 from J, leaving 5 bases between them. Of the isolated RNA, all was reverse transcribed, and so the sequenced material was expressed TCRB transcripts. Produced via immunoSEQ multiplex PCR; TCRdb's table is partial and in-frame only. In the table there are 300,000 to 350,000 clones, 8% of which are singletons. Sample: central memory CD4+ T cells from blood. This receptor was identified in a woman aged 18 to 35 in good health. The gene calls are TRBV5-6 and TRBJ2-2; no reliable D call. Here the CDR3 DNA reads TGTGCCAGCAGCTTGTTAGGGAACACCGGGGAGCTGTTTTTT. It codes for CASSLLGNTGELFF.